This T cell receptor (beta chain) was recovered during a study of shared clonotypes between healthy human individuals. Study-wide findings and caveats: There were few donors, and this limited the genetic and exposure-history diversity represented.

Some 30,000 T cell genomes (approximately 190 ng DNA) went into each sorted-subset replicate. Profiled with immunoSEQ multiplex PCR; TCRdb holds only in-frame clones, not every one. The sample includes under 1,900,000 clones, 97% to 99% seen only once; the top ten take 0.36%. Of note for this clone: The antigen is undetermined.

This CDR3 has 11 amino acids. Germline V gene sequence: CDR1 MNHEY, CDR2 SMNVEV (reference sequence). The V end lost 7 bases, the J end lost 4 bases, and 8 bases lay between the germline ends. Sequenced material: naive CD4+ T cells sorted from blood. The subset denotes: CD45RA+ positively selected. The clonotype originates from a man aged 25-45 years in good health. V gene TRBV27 combines with J gene TRBJ2-7; D not certain. The CDR3 protein is CASKGAYEQYF. CDR3 nucleotide sequence: TGTGCCAGCAAAGGTGCTTACGAGCAGTACTTC.